The 27 T cell receptor beta chains given below trace back to one sample, sequenced in a study of T-cell reconstitution after alpha-beta-depleted transplantation in children. Library preparation (for TCRbeta) was performed with unique molecular identifiers. Each CDR3 protein gets one entry after TCRdb re-called the PCR reads with MiXCR. The data show 500,000 to 650,000 distinct CDR3 sequences, 13% seen once. Specimen: PBMCs, mostly from graft donor cells, collected 360 days after TCRalphabeta/CD19-depleted stem cell transplant. These receptor sequences come from a male patient under 18 who had a stem cell transplant for acute myeloid leukemia, so the T cells may come from the graft donor.

This chain connects TRBV12-3 or TRBV12-4 to TRBJ2-3; 7 positions match TRBD2. V lost 11 bases and J lost 8; bases outside the gene matches: 10. This CDR3 region has 12 residues. This CDR3 is CAGTVGGGTQYF. The DNA of the CDR3 is TGTGCCGGTACTGTGGGGGGGGGTACGCAGTATTTT.

This clonotype was found many times. V is TRBV5-1 and J is TRBJ2-1; D might be TRBD1 (6 bases). The CDR3 length is 16 residues. V was cut by 1 base and J by 7 bases, with 18 bases left in between. CDR1 is SGHRS and CDR2 is YFSETQ in the germline V gene. In nucleotides, the CDR3 is TGCGCCAGCAGCTTGTTAGGAAACGACAGGACTAATGAGCAGTTCTTC. It specifies CASSLLGNDRTNEQFF. The full variable domain, completed using reference TRBV5-1 and TRBJ2-1, is KAGVTQTPRYLIKTRGQQVTLSCSPISGHRSVSWYQQTPGQGLQFLFEYFSETQRNKGNFPGRFSGRQFSNSRSEMNVSTLELGDSALYLCASSLLGNDRTNEQFFGPGTRLTVL.

This sequence joins TRBV18 and TRBJ2-7, with D perhaps TRBD2 (6 bases). Germline-derived CDR1 and CDR2 are KGHSH and LQKENI. The V end lost 4 bases, the J end lost 3 bases, and 19 bases lay between the germline ends. This CDR3 is 16 amino acids long. The CDR3 spells CASSLIPRGGVYEQYF. The CDR3 nucleotides are TGTGCCAGCTCACTTATTCCGCGCGGAGGGGTCTACGAGCAGTACTTC. The full variable domain, completed using reference TRBV18 and TRBJ2-7, is NAGVMQNPRHLVRRRGQEARLRCSPMKGHSHVYWYRQLPEEGLKFMVYLQKENIIDESGMPKERFSAEFPKEGPSILRIQQVVRGDSAAYFCASSLIPRGGVYEQYFGPGTRLTVT.

This clonotype was counted a few times. J is TRBJ2-7 and V is TRBV20-1; D is unclear. The V gene's germline CDR1 is DFQATT and CDR2 SNEGSKA (reference sequence). Trimming removed 7 bases at V and 1 base at J, with 11 bases between. This CDR3 spans 12 amino acids. CDR3 coding DNA: TGCAGTGGGGGTACTATGTCCTACGAGCAGTACTTC. Its translation is CSGGTMSYEQYF.

This chain links TRBV7-3 with TRBJ1-3; tentatively, D is TRBD1 (5 bases). With 1 base removed from V and 2 bases from J, the gap between germline ends came to 12 bases. In germline, CDR1 is SGHTA, CDR2 FQGTGA. This CDR3 contains 16 residues. DNA of the CDR3: TGTGCCAGCAGCTTAAGCGGTGGGGGGACTGGAAACACCATATATTTT. It is translated as CASSLSGGGTGNTIYF.

This clonotype turned up a few times. This sequence joins TRBV9 and TRBJ1-4; 7 bases are a match to TRBD1. This CDR3 spans 15 amino acids. Trimming cost V 4 bases and J 5 bases; bases outside gene matches: 8. Germline CDR1 is SGDLS and CDR2 is YYNGEE. CDR3 nucleotides: TGTGCCAGCAGCCCCCGGACAGGTTGGAATGAAAAACTGTTTTTT. Amino acid sequence: CASSPRTGWNEKLFF.

The chain has TRBV7-3 and TRBJ1-1; D might be TRBD1 (5 bases). Trimming pared 5 bases from V and 2 bases from J, leaving 24 bases between. The CDR3 sequence is 18 residues long. The V gene's germline CDR1 is SGHTA and CDR2 FQGTGA. CDR3: CASSPQPFYIGQNTEAFF. The CDR3 DNA follows: TGTGCCAGCAGCCCACAGCCGTTCTATATCGGACAAAACACTGAAGCTTTCTTT.

The V gene is TRBV3-1, the J gene TRBJ2-5; 9 bases are a match to TRBD2. The germline gives CDR1 LGHDT, CDR2 YNNKEL (reference sequence). J was trimmed by 6 bases and V by 0 bases; bases with no gene match: 14. This CDR3 is 18 amino acids long. DNA of the CDR3: TGTGCCAGCAGCCAAGAGCGCGAACTAGCGGGTGAGGTAAAGACCCAGTACTTC. Protein: CASSQERELAGEVKTQYF.

This clonotype has ten or more counts. This chain uses TRBV5-5 with TRBJ2-1, with D perhaps given as TRBD1 or TRBD2 (5 bases each). Trimming shortened V by 4 bases and J by 0 bases, and 17 bases separated the two germline ends. The CDR3 has 17 residues. Germline-derived CDR1 and CDR2 are SGHKS and YYEKEE (reference sequence). The CDR3 nucleotides are TGTGCCAGCAGCGCCCCCGGACTCGACAGCTCCTACAATGAGCAGTTCTTC. It specifies CASSAPGLDSSYNEQFF. Full variable domain (rest looked up from reference TRBV5-5 and TRBJ2-1): DAGVTQSPTHLIKTRGQQVTLRCSPISGHKSVSWYQQVLGQGPQFIFQYYEKEERGRGNFPDRFSARQFPNYSSELNVNALLLGDSALYLCASSAPGLDSSYNEQFFGPGTRLTVL.

This clonotype was detected only a few times. The chain recombines TRBV18 with TRBJ2-7; the D gene is possibly TRBD2 (5 bases). This CDR3 is built from 14 residues. Germline CDR1 reads KGHSH; CDR2 reads LQKENI. V dropped 0 bases and J dropped 4 bases, with 10 bases sitting between them. CDR3 loop: CASSPPDSGYEQYF. The CDR3 DNA reads as TGTGCCAGCTCACCACCGGACTCTGGGTACGAGCAGTACTTC.

Worth noting for this clonotype: A much larger clone lies a single base off, so this may be a read error. Without the conserved terminal phenylalanine or tryptophan, this CDR3 likely stems from a read error. The V and J genes are TRBV29-1 and TRBJ1-5; no firm D call. The CDR3 covers 13 residues. Germline CDR1 SQVTM, CDR2 ANQGSEA. This CDR3 reads CSVKDGSNQPQHS. The CDR3 coding sequence is TGCAGCGTTAAAGACGGTAGCAATCAGCCCCAGCATTCT.

This clonotype appeared a single time. The gene calls are TRBV11-2 and TRBJ2-3; unclear D gene. V was pared by 1 base and J by 3 bases, with 14 bases between. This CDR3 is built from 16 residues. CDR1 and CDR2 (germline): SGHAT, FQNNGV. The CDR3 sequence: CASSLGYGGFTDTQYF. CDR3 DNA sequence: TGTGCCAGCAGCTTAGGGTATGGCGGATTTACAGATACGCAGTATTTT. The full variable domain, in which reference TRBV11-2 and TRBJ2-3 provide the parts outside the CDR3, is EAGVAQSPRYKIIEKRQSVAFWCNPISGHATLYWYQQILGQGPKLLIQFQNNGVVDDSQLPKDRFSAERLKGVDSTLKIQPAKLEDSAVYLCASSLGYGGFTDTQYFGPGTRLTVL.

This clonotype showed up just a few times. The gene calls are TRBV5-5 and TRBJ2-7; 7 bases match TRBD1. The CDR3 sequence is 14 residues long. The V gene end was trimmed by 4 bases and the J gene end by 6 bases; junction bases not matched to a gene: 10. Germline lookup yields CDR1 SGHKS and CDR2 YYEKEE (reference sequence). Here the CDR3 reads CASSARTGTGEQYF. As DNA, the CDR3 is TGTGCCAGCAGCGCCCGGACAGGTACTGGCGAGCAGTACTTC.

This clonotype has a count of ten or more. The rearrangement joins TRBV7-2 to TRBJ2-1, with D possibly TRBD2 on 5 matching bases. The V and J ends lost 3 bases and 3 bases respectively, with 9 bases between them. The germline gives CDR1 SGHTA, CDR2 FQGNSA. The CDR3 is 14 residues long. CDR3 in amino acids: CASSFVGGYNEQFF. The CDR3 bases are TGTGCCAGCAGCTTCGTCGGAGGCTACAATGAGCAGTTCTTC.

The rearrangement joins TRBV7-6 to TRBJ2-2; TRBD2 aligns across 7 bases. V trimming: 10 bases; J trimming: 0 bases; junction bases outside the gene matches: 11. Germline V CDR1 and CDR2: SGHVS, FNYEAQ. The CDR3 loop spans 16 amino acids. This chain's CDR3 is CATHRGEGTNTGELFF. The CDR3 DNA sequence: TGTGCCACCCATCGGGGGGAGGGCACGAACACCGGGGAGCTGTTTTTT.

The table lists this clonotype with many counts. This chain connects TRBV2 to TRBJ2-1; D unresolved. Trimming took off 7 bases at V and 9 bases at J, with 19 bases between the two ends. The germline gives CDR1 SNHLY, CDR2 FYNNEI. CDR3 size: 14 residues. The CDR3: CASIPDERKGEQFF. The CDR3 DNA follows: TGTGCCAGCATTCCCGATGAGAGAAAGGGTGAGCAGTTCTTC.

V gene TRBV4-2 combines with J gene TRBJ2-4; 14 nucleotides agree with TRBD2. With 6 bases clipped from V and 3 bases from J, the junction kept 16 bases outside the gene matches. The CDR3 sequence is 20 residues long. Germline-derived CDR1 and CDR2 are LGHNA and YNFKEQ. CDR3 loop: CASRAGTSGRLASDKNIQYF. Written as DNA, the CDR3 is TGTGCCAGCAGAGCCGGGACTAGCGGGAGACTAGCATCTGACAAAAACATTCAGTACTTC.

This clonotype was detected only once. The V gene is TRBV5-1, the J gene TRBJ2-1; 9 bases fit TRBD1. Germline V gives CDR1 SGHRS, CDR2 YFSETQ. The CDR3 is 18 amino acids. Trimming took 7 bases from V and 2 from J; bases not matched to a gene: 16. CDR3 coding DNA: TGCGCCAGCTCCCCGGACAGGGGTTTCCCGGTGGCCTACAATGAGCAGTTCTTC. As protein: CASSPDRGFPVAYNEQFF.

This clonotype showed up just a few times. This chain connects TRBV10-3 to TRBJ2-5, with D possibly matching TRBD2 (6 bases). Looked up from germline, CDR1 is ENHRY and CDR2 is SYGVKD. The length of the CDR3 is 14 residues. V shed 4 bases and J shed 0 bases, with 9 bases lying between them. DNA for the CDR3: TGTGCCATCAGTGCCGGGACTTACCAAGAGACCCAGTACTTC. This encodes CAISAGTYQETQYF.

This clonotype was found a few times. V gene TRBV7-9 combines with J gene TRBJ2-7; 10 bases are shared with TRBD1. This CDR3 has 15 residues. The trim removed 2 bases at V and 4 bases at J, leaving 5 bases unmatched. Germline V gene lookup returns CDR1 SEHNR and CDR2 FQNEAQ (reference sequence). The CDR3 DNA follows: TGTGCCAGCAGCTTAATGGGACAGGGGCGGTACGAGCAGTACTTC. Translated: CASSLMGQGRYEQYF.

This clonotype was detected a few times. The CDR3 DNA is TGTGCCAGCAGGGAAGGGACTAGCGGATGGACCGGGGAGCTGTTTTTT. Protein: CASREGTSGWTGELFF. The chain links TRBV25-1 to TRBJ2-2, with 11 bases lining up with TRBD2. V lost 6 bases and J lost 5; bases outside the gene matches: 8. Germline values: CDR1 MGHDK, CDR2 SYGVNS. The CDR3 consists of 16 residues.

The chain recombines TRBV28 with TRBJ1-3; no definite D call. Germline CDR1 and CDR2: MDHEN and SYDVKM. With 3 bases removed from V and 4 bases from J, the gap between germline ends came to 13 bases. This CDR3 contains 15 residues. CDR3 sequence (DNA): TGTGCCAGCAGTTTCGACTCGGTGCCAGGAAACACCATATATTTT. Translating it yields CASSFDSVPGNTIYF.

The sample holds a few counts of this clonotype. The chain recombines TRBV20-1 with TRBJ2-7; 12 nucleotides agree with TRBD2. This CDR3 has 15 residues. Germline V gene sequence: CDR1 DFQATT, CDR2 SNEGSKA (reference sequence). After removal of 1 base from V and 3 bases from J, the junction contained 4 bases not matched to a gene. CDR3 loop: CSARVGLAGNYEQYF. DNA of the CDR3: TGCAGTGCTAGAGTCGGACTAGCGGGAAACTACGAGCAGTACTTC.

This clonotype was detected a few times. The V gene is TRBV6-2 or TRBV6-3, the J gene TRBJ2-7; D uncertain. Germline assignment: CDR1 MNHEY and CDR2 SVGEGT. This CDR3 is built from 15 residues. Trimming cost V 7 bases and J 5 bases, with 21 bases left between them. The CDR3 coding sequence is TGTGCCAGCATCCCTACCCCCAGACATGGAGACGAGCAGTACTTC. The encoded protein is CASIPTPRHGDEQYF.

The J gene is TRBJ2-3, the V gene TRBV5-1; TRBD2 matches 9 bases. The CDR3 is 16 amino acids. With V trimmed by 3 bases and J by 5 bases, 10 bases remained unmatched. From germline, CDR1 is SGHRS and CDR2 YFSETQ. CDR3 in amino acids: CASSSDLAGIGDTQYF. The CDR3 coding sequence is TGCGCCAGCAGCTCGGACCTAGCGGGAATCGGAGATACGCAGTATTTT.

About this clonotype: At one end the junction does not follow the germline gene, possibly because of a read error. The chain joins TRBV28 to TRBJ2-7, with unresolved D. The CDR3 is 11 residues long. CDR1 is MDHEN and CDR2 is SYDVKM in the germline V gene. CDR3 coding DNA: TGTGCCAGCGGTTTATACTACGAGCAGTACTTC. Translated, it gives CASGLYYEQYF. The full variable domain, in which reference TRBV28 and TRBJ2-7 provide the parts outside the CDR3, is DVKVTQSSRYLVKRTGEKVFLECVQDMDHENMFWYRQDPGLGLRLIYFSYDVKMKEKGDIPEGYSVSREKKERFSLILESASTNQTSMYLCASGLYYEQYFGPGTRLTVT.

In this sample, this clonotype turned up a few times. This sequence joins TRBV5-4 and TRBJ2-1; 7 bases fit TRBD2. J was trimmed by 6 bases and V by 5 bases; bases with no gene match: 5. CDR3 length: 13 amino acids. In germline, CDR1 is SGHNT, CDR2 YYREEE (reference sequence). The CDR3 region is CASRPGTTNEQFF. In nucleotides, the CDR3 is TGTGCCAGCAGGCCCGGGACTACCAATGAGCAGTTCTTC.